This record looks at one T cell receptor (beta chain) sequence and its context. The specificity of this receptor is unknown. No clone much larger than this one lies a single base away; base qualities are absent. These data come from a study of regulatory T cells in long-lasting Graves disease (dated by TCRdb to the early 2020s). General notes on the study: Antithyroid drugs had been taken for less than 3 months by newly diagnosed Graves' disease patients. Persistent Graves' disease patients were compared with newly diagnosed Graves' disease patients by peripheral blood TCR sequencing and RNA sequencing. The study took place in China and was registered as a clinical trial. A total of around 35 samples underwent TCR sequencing, from some 13 patients with persistent Graves' disease and approximately 20 patients with newly diagnosed Graves' disease. The paper's findings and limits, for the study overall: Lower TCR Shannon entropy and fewer highly expanded clones were observed in persistent Graves' disease patients than in newly diagnosed patients, which suggested clonal expansion. More public clonotypes were shared among persistent patients (roughly 2,700) than among newly diagnosed patients (approximately 930). Peripheral blood alone was examined, since thyroid tissue, which constituted the primary lesion, could not be accessed. Sequencing and analysis were limited to the TCR beta chain. The authors acknowledged the small sample size as a limitation that may reduce accuracy. Persistent disease showed preferential use of TRBV28, TRBJ1-2 and TRBJ2-5, whereas newly diagnosed disease favored TRBV20-1 and TRBJ2-1.

To prepare the library, multiplex PCR was applied. Instrument used: Illumina HiSeq 4000. iRepertoire HTBI primers and Arm-PCR amplification of CDR3 regions were used to construct TCR beta libraries. Gel purification was performed on PCR products prior to sequencing. The authors' analysis ran thus. Across samples, 55 to 80 TRBV and approximately 15 TRBJ segments were identified and used for gene usage analysis of CDR3 amino acid clonotypes. Filtered high-quality paired reads were merged into contigs using COPE and FqMerger. BLAST was used to align contigs to the IMGT TRBV, TRBD and TRBJ reference genes, and CDR3 was defined following IMGT. Any clonotype with a frequency above 0.1% was counted as a highly expanded clone. Repertoire diversity was measured by Shannon entropy, and V-J evenness by the Gini coefficient. A clonotype was considered public if more than one individual shared it. TCRdb ran its own pipeline on the public reads, namely fastp trimming at Q25 and MiXCR clone calling, and kept in-frame beta chains. Every entry covers one CDR3 protein and lists the most common genes and DNA from its rows. Here the V and J calls rest on TCRdb's processing, not on the authors' analysis. The sample yields 350,000 to 500,000 distinct CDR3 sequences; 14% were counted once. Over 15% of the sample rests with the top ten.

The CDR3 sequence holds 15 residues, the cysteine and phenylalanine included. CDR3 DNA only is kept here, 45 bases in frame from base 1. The germline ends are 9 bases apart after V is trimmed by 0 bases and J by 0 bases. CDR1 and CDR2 were assigned from the germline V gene as ENHRY and SYGVKD. The time point label for this specimen denotes: newly diagnosed GD, antithyroid drugs for less than 3 months. RNA was extracted from PBMCs in TRIzol for both TCR sequencing and RNA sequencing. The diagnosis of Graves' disease was made according to American Thyroid Association guidelines. Patients for the study were recruited at an endocrinology department in Xi'an, China. Each patient gave roughly 8.4 milliliters of peripheral blood, collected in an EDTA anticoagulant tube. Ficoll Paque Plus density gradient separation was used to isolate PBMCs, and no further T cell sorting was performed. An Agilent 2100 Bioanalyzer and agarose gel were used to check RNA quality, and a NanoDrop 2000 was used to measure RNA concentration.

These data were likewise used in another study, on T cells in Graves' hyperthyroidism and ophthalmopathy. According to the second study: Stable Graves' hyperthyroidism was defined as no progression to ophthalmopathy during 18 months of follow-up. Hyperthyroidism patients were newly diagnosed, had a disease duration of under 2 months, and were aged 18 to 65 years. Patients with uncontrolled infections, other autoimmune diseases, pregnancy or lactation were excluded. Diagnoses were based on clinical symptoms, serum thyroxine and TRAb, thyroid ultrasound and orbital computed tomography. The TCR CDR3 was subjected to a first round of RT-PCR using the HTBI primer set and the Qiagen OneStep RT-PCR kit. Most expanded thyroid clonotypes (frequency above 0.001) were also detected in blood, a finding suggesting that blood repertoires may reflect thyroid immune responses. A model built on a 13 V-J signature distinguished ophthalmopathy from stable hyperthyroidism, reaching 87.88% sensitivity and about 81% specificity in cross-validation and 80%/75% in testing. In validation, the model predicted progression to ophthalmopathy a median of approximately 6.3 months before onset, with roughly 71% sensitivity and about 75% specificity. To identify TCR V-J signatures that set the groups apart, the researchers used a discovery cohort of 90 to 100 patients, made up of roughly 45 with Graves' ophthalmopathy and 55 to 65 with stable Graves' hyperthyroidism. Prospective prediction of ophthalmopathy was tested in an independent validation cohort of 18 to 20 hyperthyroidism patients and 15 to 17 patients who later progressed to ophthalmopathy. For training and testing, the approximately 97 patients in the discovery cohort were randomly divided in a 7:3 ratio. The study also compared thyroid tissue and blood T-cell repertoires from about six Graves' hyperthyroidism patients. Once sampling was done, hyperthyroidism patients were given methimazole at a starting dose of 30 mg daily, whereas ophthalmopathy patients were given high-dose intravenous methylprednisolone. Libraries were constructed in a second round of multiplex PCR, after which size selection and purification were performed. Paired-end sequencing of the libraries was performed with 100 bp reads on an Illumina HiSeq2000. SOAPnuke was used to process the raw data, with reads discarded if the reads contained adapters or uncalled bases, had a mean Phred below 15, or lacked an exact constant-primer or identifier match. High-quality paired reads were merged using COPE v1.2.5, and each unique nucleotide sequence was defined as a clonotype. MiTCR v1.1 was used to align the clonotypes against IMGT TRBV, TRBD and TRBJ reference segments. The analysis included only V-J combinations with a frequency above 0.0001, which together covered 98% to 99.2% of the repertoires. A TCS score was defined as the ratio between F50 (clonal expansion) and ExV (chaos), using BLOSUM62-based TCRdist between CDR3 peptides within each V-J. Welch's t-statistics and random forest reduced 500 to 650 V-J features to 10 to 15, which were used in a naive Bayes classifier (R e1071). Sample size was not statistically predetermined, and blinding of investigators to group allocation was not performed. TCR Vbeta CDR3 sequencing of fewer than 150 peripheral blood samples (over 40 ophthalmopathy, about 80 hyperthyroidism and some 17 progressor patients) is reported in the paper.

The receptor was isolated from a woman in her forties or fifties with Graves disease. Donor details come from another sample of the same person, matched by shared clones. Sequencing used peripheral blood mononuclear cells (PBMCs), obtained at new diagnosis, from a patient treated with antithyroid drugs. The sequence is built from TRBV10-3 and TRBJ2-7; a weak D assignment points to TRBD1 (5 bases agree). The CDR3 protein is CAISESGQGSYEQYF. The DNA sequence is as follows: TGTGCCATCAGTGAGTCGGGGCAGGGCTCCTACGAGCAGTACTTC.